The rows below give T cell receptor beta chains drawn from one sample of a study of B cell selection in AIRE deficiency. Sequencing used immunoSEQ multiplex PCR; TCRdb keeps in-frame clones, though not all of them. The profile covers about 25,000 clones, with 96% appearing a single time and around 0.22% taken by the ten largest. The sample taken for sequencing was CD4+CD127+ conventional T cells sorted from PBMCs. The receptor set was obtained from a human donor in good health. Both conserved end residues are part of each CDR3. D genes are given only for firm matches. Clone size is given for some rows only: seen once, a few or many times, or a class if the clone is expanded.

-,TRBJ1-3,TRBV7-2,-,CASSLGRNTIYF,TGTGCCAGCAGCTTAGGTAGAAACACCATATATTTT
-,TRBJ2-7,TRBV21-1,-,CASSKGKRGNPGLSYEQYF,TGTGCCAGCAGCAAAGGAAAGCGGGGGAACCCAGGCCTCTCCTACGAGCAGTACTTC
-,TRBJ2-5,TRBV2,-,CASRGGEETQYF,TGTGCCAGTAGAGGGGGAGAGGAGACCCAGTACTTC
-,TRBJ1-1,TRBV4-3,-,CASSQVGGGTEAFF,TGCGCCAGCAGCCAAGTCGGGGGAGGCACTGAAGCTTTCTTT
TRBD1,TRBJ1-2,TRBV5-5,-,CASSSTGAHNYGYTF,TGTGCCAGCAGCTCGACAGGGGCCCACAACTATGGCTACACCTTC
-,TRBJ1-4,TRBV10-2,-,CASSLRGYEKLFF,TGCGCCAGCAGTCTTCGGGGTTATGAAAAACTGTTTTTT
-,TRBJ2-3,TRBV6-1,once,CASREGSADTQYF,TGTGCCAGCAGGGAGGGGTCGGCAGATACGCAGTATTTT
-,TRBJ2-2,TRBV5-1,-,CASGLGGTNTGELFF,TGCGCCAGCGGCCTCGGGGGCACGAACACCGGGGAGCTGTTTTTT
TRBD1,TRBJ2-7,TRBV7-9,-,CASSSGQGLSEQYF,TGTGCCAGCAGCTCGGGACAGGGGTTGTCCGAGCAGTACTTC
-,TRBJ1-2,TRBV9,-,CASSVRPGGEGYTF,TGTGCCAGCAGCGTCCGCCCCGGGGGAGAAGGCTACACCTTC
-,TRBJ1-5,TRBV27,-,CASSFVGASNQPQHF,TGTGCCAGCAGTTTCGTGGGGGCTAGCAATCAGCCCCAGCATTTT
TRBD2,TRBJ2-4,TRBV19,-,CASSASGSTDIQYF,TGTGCCAGTAGTGCTAGCGGGAGCACCGACATTCAGTACTTC
-,TRBJ1-1,TRBV2,-,CASSEGRVNTEAFF,TGTGCCAGCAGTGAGGGCAGGGTGAACACTGAAGCTTTCTTT
-,TRBJ1-2,TRBV7-9,once,CASSLEGYGYTF,TGTGCCAGCAGCTTAGAAGGCTATGGCTACACCTTC
TRBD1,TRBJ2-7,TRBV6-5,-,CASSRQGAGEQYF,TGTGCCAGCTCCCGCCAGGGGGCCGGCGAGCAGTACTTC
TRBD1,TRBJ1-1,TRBV29-1,-,CSVVQGRTGYMNTEAFF,TGCAGCGTTGTTCAGGGGCGGACAGGCTATATGAACACTGAAGCTTTCTTT
TRBD1,TRBJ1-1,TRBV4-3,-,CASSQGPGQGDTEAFF,TGCGCCAGCAGCCAAGGGCCGGGACAGGGGGACACTGAAGCTTTCTTT
-,TRBJ2-7,TRBV28,-,CASSLSRYEQYF,TGTGCCAGCAGTTTAAGTCGTTACGAGCAGTACTTC
TRBD1,TRBJ2-6,TRBV2,-,CASRGTGGNSGANVLTF,TGTGCCAGCAGAGGGACAGGGGGCAACTCTGGGGCCAACGTCCTGACTTTC
TRBD1,TRBJ1-1,TRBV18,-,CASSSGTGSTNTEAFF,TGTGCCAGCTCATCCGGGACAGGGTCGACGAACACTGAAGCTTTCTTT
-,TRBJ1-5,TRBV6-1,-,CASSRTLTNQPQHF,TGTGCCAGCAGTCGGACATTAACAAATCAGCCCCAGCATTTT
-,TRBJ1-1,TRBV6-1,once,CASSSGDFEAFF,TGTGCCAGCAGTTCAGGGGATTTCGAAGCTTTCTTT
-,TRBJ2-1,TRBV4-2,-,CASSQETKSGEQFF,TGTGCCAGCAGCCAAGAAACCAAATCGGGTGAGCAGTTCTTC
-,TRBJ2-3,TRBV15,-,CATSRGIAIDTQYF,TGTGCCACCAGCAGAGGGATAGCGATAGATACGCAGTATTTT
-,TRBJ2-7,TRBV18,-,CASSRKSGPTIYEQYF,TGTGCCAGCTCACGTAAAAGCGGGCCCACGATCTACGAGCAGTACTTC
-,TRBJ1-1,TRBV6-4,-,CASSLPGGDGRDTEAFF,TGTGCCAGCAGCCTCCCGGGAGGCGACGGGCGGGACACTGAAGCTTTCTTT
-,TRBJ1-6,TRBV6-5,-,CASSYGGEGWRSPLHF,TGTGCCAGCAGTTACGGGGGAGAGGGGTGGAGGTCACCCCTCCACTTT
-,TRBJ2-1,TRBV19,-,CASGTYSYNEQFF,TGTGCCAGCGGGACTTACTCCTACAATGAGCAGTTCTTC
-,TRBJ2-5,TRBV5-5,-,CASHTAPQETQYF,TGTGCCAGCCACACCGCCCCCCAAGAGACCCAGTACTTC
-,TRBJ2-5,TRBV15,-,CATSRRRDKETQYF,TGTGCCACCAGCAGACGCCGGGACAAGGAGACCCAGTACTTC
TRBD2,TRBJ2-7,TRBV19,-,CASRLAGAYEQYF,TGTGCCAGCAGACTAGCGGGGGCCTACGAGCAGTACTTC
-,TRBJ1-2,TRBV28,-,CASSLRQDHGYTF,TGTGCCAGCAGTTTAAGGCAGGACCATGGCTACACCTTC
-,TRBJ1-1,TRBV6-1,-,CASSIPGLGHTEAFF,TGTGCCAGCAGTATCCCGGGGCTCGGGCACACTGAAGCTTTCTTT
-,TRBJ2-7,TRBV10-2,-,CASGGGYEQYF,TGCGCCAGCGGAGGGGGCTACGAGCAGTACTTC
-,TRBJ2-7,TRBV28,-,CASSPMTVVTYEQYF,TGTGCCAGCAGTCCAATGACAGTCGTGACCTACGAGCAGTACTTC
-,TRBJ1-2,TRBV11-2,-,CASSLDRVGYGYTF,TGTGCCAGCAGCTTAGACAGGGTGGGCTATGGCTACACCTTC
-,TRBJ1-1,TRBV14,-,CASSQDSAMNTEAFF,TGTGCCAGCAGCCAAGACTCAGCAATGAACACTGAAGCTTTCTTT
TRBD1,TRBJ2-1,TRBV2,once,CASSPQGSPYNEQFF,TGTGCCAGCAGCCCACAGGGGTCGCCTTACAATGAGCAGTTCTTC
-,TRBJ2-1,TRBV19,-,CASSRTGRAQNEQFF,TGTGCCAGTAGTCGGACAGGGAGGGCACAGAATGAGCAGTTCTTC
-,TRBJ1-1,TRBV10-1,once,CASKVEGWTEAFF,TGCGCCAGCAAGGTGGAGGGTTGGACTGAAGCTTTCTTT
-,TRBJ2-3,TRBV4-3,-,CASSQDHRDTQYF,TGCGCCAGCAGCCAAGATCACCGGGATACGCAGTATTTT
TRBD2,TRBJ2-2,TRBV6-4,-,CASSELAGVTGELFF,TGTGCCAGCAGTGAACTAGCGGGAGTCACCGGGGAGCTGTTTTTT
-,TRBJ1-4,TRBV29-1,-,CSVMLSGEKLFF,TGCAGCGTAATGTTATCCGGGGAAAAACTGTTTTTT
TRBD1,TRBJ2-2,TRBV6-5,-,CASSWGQGPGELFF,TGTGCCAGCAGTTGGGGACAGGGGCCCGGGGAGCTGTTTTTT
-,TRBJ2-2,TRBV7-9,few,CATQTLRTGELFF,TGCGCCACGCAGACTCTCAGGACCGGGGAGCTGTTTTTT
-,TRBJ2-7,TRBV28,-,CASSRPGHERYEQYF,TGTGCCAGCAGCCGCCCGGGACACGAGCGTTACGAGCAGTACTTC
TRBD1,TRBJ2-2,TRBV28,-,CASSSTGTGRSGELFF,TGTGCCAGCAGTTCCACCGGGACAGGGCGTTCCGGGGAGCTGTTTTTT
-,TRBJ1-2,TRBV7-9,-,CASSDDTNYGYTF,TGTGCCAGCAGCGATGATACTAACTATGGCTACACCTTC
TRBD1,TRBJ2-3,TRBV28,-,CASTPPDRTDTQYF,TGTGCCAGCACGCCCCCGGACAGGACAGATACGCAGTATTTT
-,TRBJ1-5,TRBV7-2,-,CASSPMGNLGNQPQHF,TGTGCCAGCAGCCCCATGGGCAACCTGGGGAATCAGCCCCAGCATTTT
-,TRBJ2-1,TRBV9,-,CASSALQGGEQFF,TGTGCCAGCAGCGCCCTTCAGGGAGGTGAGCAGTTCTTC
TRBD2,TRBJ2-7,TRBV5-4,-,CASSLSGGGYEQYF,TGTGCCAGCAGCCTTAGCGGGGGAGGCTACGAGCAGTACTTC
-,TRBJ2-5,TRBV18,-,CASSPIADWRETQYF,TGTGCCAGCTCTCCTATAGCGGATTGGAGAGAGACCCAGTACTTC
-,TRBJ2-7,TRBV27,-,CASSFTLSYEQYF,TGTGCCAGCAGCTTTACTCTCAGCTACGAGCAGTACTTC
TRBD1,TRBJ2-3,TRBV11-1,-,CASSLGGQGGDTQYF,TGTGCCAGCAGCTTAGGGGGACAGGGCGGAGATACGCAGTATTTT
TRBD1,TRBJ1-2,TRBV27,-,CASGGQGYGYTF,TGTGCCAGCGGGGGACAGGGGTATGGCTACACCTTC
TRBD2,TRBJ2-1,TRBV5-6,-,CASWGGSYNEQFF,TGTGCCAGCTGGGGGGGATCGTACAATGAGCAGTTCTTC
-,TRBJ1-1,TRBV28,-,CASRGPRNTEAFF,TGTGCCAGCAGGGGACCGAGGAACACTGAAGCTTTCTTT
-,TRBJ1-5,TRBV19,-,CASSISRADYQPQHF,TGTGCCAGTAGTATAAGTCGGGCAGACTATCAGCCCCAGCATTTT